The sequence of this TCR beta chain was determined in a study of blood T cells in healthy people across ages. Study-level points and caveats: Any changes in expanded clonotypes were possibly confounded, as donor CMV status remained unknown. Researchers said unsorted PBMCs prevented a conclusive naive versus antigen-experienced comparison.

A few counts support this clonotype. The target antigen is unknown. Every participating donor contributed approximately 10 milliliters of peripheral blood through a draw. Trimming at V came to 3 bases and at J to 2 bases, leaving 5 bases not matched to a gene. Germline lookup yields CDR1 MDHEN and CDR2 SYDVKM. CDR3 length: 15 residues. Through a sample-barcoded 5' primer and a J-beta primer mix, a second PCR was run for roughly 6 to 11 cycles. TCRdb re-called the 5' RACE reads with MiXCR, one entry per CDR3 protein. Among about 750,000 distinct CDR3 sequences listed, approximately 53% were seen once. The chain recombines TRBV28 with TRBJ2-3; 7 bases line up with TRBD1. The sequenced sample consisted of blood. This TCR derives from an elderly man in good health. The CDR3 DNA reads TGTGCCAGCAGTTTCCGGGACAGCCCCACAGATACGCAGTATTTT. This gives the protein CASSFRDSPTDTQYF. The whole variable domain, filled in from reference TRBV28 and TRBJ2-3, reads DVKVTQSSRYLVKRTGEKVFLECVQDMDHENMFWYRQDPGLGLRLIYFSYDVKMKEKGDIPEGYSVSREKKERFSLILESASTNQTSMYLCASSFRDSPTDTQYFGPGTRLTVL.